This paragraph reports one T cell receptor beta chain. Its cognate antigen is unknown. V was clipped by 4 bases and J by 7 bases; unmatched bases: 10. Germline assignment: CDR1 SEHNR and CDR2 FQNEAQ (reference sequence). The CDR3 consists of 16 residues. This sample is part of a study of cytomegalovirus exposure and HLA in healthy donors. Study findings and constraints: Sequencing likely produced, as an artifact, a cluster of highly shared sequence variants. A later analysis linked a missense variant in DCLRE1C to the trimming of TCR beta V and J genes. Later analysis showed TCR association rates varying by HLA locus, highest for DRB1 and lowest for HLA-C. Certain indistinguishable V segments, among them TRBV6-2 and TRBV6-3, were excluded.

PCR primers comprised 60 Vbeta and 13 Jbeta primers. Profiled with immunoSEQ multiplex PCR; TCRdb holds only in-frame clones, not every one. The sample has about 140,000 clones; under 70% are singletons. The gene calls are TRBV7-9 and TRBJ2-2; 9 bases are shared with TRBD2. The source is a woman aged 60-75 years in good health and CMV-seronegative. Material for sequencing was PBMCs. The CDR3 region has the DNA TGTGCCAGCAGCTCCATGCGGACTAGCGTGATCGGGGAGCTGTTTTTT. Translation gives CASSSMRTSVIGELFF.